This entry lists 12 T cell receptor beta chains sequenced from one sample in a study of blood T cells in healthy people across ages. Using a J-beta primer mix together with a sample-barcoded 5' primer, a second PCR was run for roughly 7 to 11 cycles. TCRdb passed the 5' RACE reads through MiXCR, listing each CDR3 protein once. The sample lists about 800,000 distinct CDR3 sequences, about 62% seen once, with 22% in the top ten. Sequenced input: blood. These receptors all stem from a man aged 25 to 40 in good health.

This clonotype was recorded a few times. The chain links TRBV4-2 to TRBJ1-4; TRBD1 might be the D (5 bases). The CDR3 sequence is 19 residues long. Germline CDR1 LGHNA, CDR2 YNFKEQ. V lost 0 bases to trimming and J lost 4 bases, with 21 bases between them. This CDR3 reads CASSQDPPGRAPVNEKLFF. DNA of the CDR3: TGTGCCAGCAGCCAAGACCCCCCCGGCAGGGCGCCGGTTAATGAAAAACTGTTTTTT.

V gene TRBV7-2 combines with J gene TRBJ2-3, with 9 bases identical to TRBD2. The CDR3 runs 19 residues. The ends lost 0 bases at V and 0 bases at J; junction bases unmatched: 10. The germline V gene encodes CDR1 SGHTA and CDR2 FQGNSA. In DNA, the CDR3 is TGTGCCAGCAGCTTAGCCCACACTAGCGGGTCCCTAAGCACAGATACGCAGTATTTT. Amino acids: CASSLAHTSGSLSTDTQYF.

V usage is TRBV10-3 and J usage is TRBJ2-6, with 9 bases that match TRBD2. This CDR3 contains 15 residues. Germline CDR1 reads ENHRY; CDR2 reads SYGVKD. V was pared by 5 bases and J by 2 bases, with 1 base of the junction left unmatched. Written as DNA, the CDR3 is TGTGCCATCAGTTCTAGCGGGGCTGGGGCCAACGTCCTGACTTTC. As protein: CAISSSGAGANVLTF.

Only a few counts were recorded for this clonotype. The rearrangement uses TRBV11-2 and TRBJ2-1, with D possibly TRBD2 on 5 matching bases. Trimming pared 8 bases from V and 3 bases from J, leaving 26 bases between. The CDR3 covers 18 residues. The germline CDR1 and CDR2 sequences are SGHAT and FQNNGV. CDR3 nucleotide sequence: TGTGCCAGCGGGAGAGACTCTCTCGAAATATTATACTACAATGAGCAGTTCTTC. It specifies CASGRDSLEILYYNEQFF.

V and J are TRBV12-3 or TRBV12-4 and TRBJ1-5; the match to TRBD1 covers 7 bases. The ends lost 5 bases at V and 0 bases at J; junction bases unmatched: 7. This CDR3 has 16 residues. For the CDR3, the DNA is TGTGCCAGCAGTCTCACAGGGGCAGATAGCAATCAGCCCCAGCATTTT. This translates into CASSLTGADSNQPQHF.

This clonotype appeared many times. The V gene is TRBV28, the J gene TRBJ2-7; D gene ambiguous. The CDR3 loop spans 14 amino acids. V lost 2 bases to trimming and J lost 4 bases, with 12 bases between them. Per germline, CDR1 MDHEN and CDR2 SYDVKM. CDR3 amino acids: CASSLTLPPYEQYF. The CDR3 bases are TGTGCCAGCAGTTTAACCTTACCCCCGTACGAGCAGTACTTC. Full variable domain (remainder filled in from reference TRBV28 and TRBJ2-7): DVKVTQSSRYLVKRTGEKVFLECVQDMDHENMFWYRQDPGLGLRLIYFSYDVKMKEKGDIPEGYSVSREKKERFSLILESASTNQTSMYLCASSLTLPPYEQYFGPGTRLTVT.

This sequence joins TRBV5-1 and TRBJ1-2; D is perhaps TRBD1 (6 bases). There are 14 residues in the CDR3. The germline CDR1 and CDR2 sequences are SGHRS and YFSETQ. Trimming shortened V by 0 bases and J by 8 bases, and 14 bases separated the two germline ends. The CDR3 region is CASSLVDRTGGYTF. The CDR3 DNA reads as TGCGCCAGCAGCTTGGTGGACAGAACGGGGGGCTACACCTTC.

The table lists this clonotype with a few counts. The chain combines TRBV29-1 with TRBJ2-5, with D perhaps matching TRBD1 (5 bases). This CDR3 has 14 amino acids. Germline V CDR1 and CDR2: SQVTM, ANQGSEA. V dropped 3 bases and J dropped 0 bases, with 11 bases sitting between them. The CDR3 bases are TGCAGCGTTGAGAAAACAGGCCACCAAGAGACCCAGTACTTC. It translates to CSVEKTGHQETQYF.

This chain uses TRBV29-1 with TRBJ2-5, with 8 bases matching TRBD1. Germline V gene sequence: CDR1 SQVTM, CDR2 ANQGSEA. This CDR3 comprises 15 residues. V shed 3 bases, J shed 5 bases, and the junction held 11 bases outside the gene matches. The CDR3 spells CSVDLSQGAGETQYF. The CDR3 nucleotides are TGCAGCGTTGACCTGTCGCAGGGGGCAGGGGAGACCCAGTACTTC.

The gene calls are TRBV29-1 and TRBJ1-1; D remains unclear. V shed 3 bases and J shed 12 bases, with 17 bases lying between them. Germline V lookup: CDR1 SQVTM, CDR2 ANQGSEA. The CDR3 contains 12 residues. The CDR3 is CSVDRSPDGTFF. As DNA, the CDR3 is TGCAGCGTTGATCGATCCCCCGACGGTACTTTCTTT.

The gene calls are TRBV3-1 and TRBJ2-5; maybe TRBD1 (6 bases). V dropped 4 bases and J dropped 2 bases, with 26 bases sitting between them. The CDR3 extends over 19 amino acids. CDR1 is LGHDT and CDR2 is YNNKEL in the germline V gene (reference sequence). In DNA form, the CDR3 reads TGTGCCAGCAGCCTCGGACAGACCATCTCCTGGTGGGCACAAGAGACCCAGTACTTC. Encoded protein: CASSLGQTISWWAQETQYF.

The V and J genes are TRBV6-5 and TRBJ2-1; 10 positions match TRBD2. V was clipped by 0 bases and J by 10 bases; unmatched bases: 6. CDR3 length: 15 residues. Germline V gives CDR1 MNHEY, CDR2 SVGAGI. The chain's CDR3 is CASSYSLAGTYEQFF. For the CDR3, the DNA is TGTGCCAGCAGTTACTCACTAGCGGGGACCTACGAGCAGTTCTTC.